These T cell receptor beta chains were read from a single sample in a study of CD8+ T cells in alopecia areata. The method was immunoSEQ multiplex PCR; TCRdb's version includes in-frame clones alone and lacks a portion of them. The sample lists 200,000 to 250,000 clones, 35% to 40% occurring once. Sample: CD4+ T cells sorted from blood, taken at week 34, from a patient treated with tofacitinib. Receptors originate from a human donor with alopecia areata. The CDR3 runs from the conserved cysteine through the conserved F or W. The D gene is left open where the match is weak. Clone size is not always given. Where it is, it says once, few, many or a class for expanded clones.

abundance | len | j_gene | v_gene | d_gene | CDR3aa | CDR3nt
- | 13 | TRBJ1-2 | TRBV7-2 | - | CASSLPPNYGYTF | TGTGCCAGCAGCTTACCACCTAACTATGGCTACACCTTC
- | 12 | TRBJ2-7 | TRBV30 | - | CAWSGDSYEQYF | TGTGCCTGGAGCGGGGACTCCTACGAGCAGTACTTC
few | 17 | TRBJ2-1 | TRBV4-2 | TRBD2 | CASSQDRTSGGYNEQFF | TGTGCCAGCAGCCAAGATAGGACTAGCGGGGGGTATAATGAGCAGTTCTTC
- | 12 | TRBJ2-3 | TRBV30 | - | CAWRQTLDTQYF | TGTGCCTGGCGGCAGACACTTGATACGCAGTATTTT
- | 12 | TRBJ1-3 | TRBV4-1 | - | CASSQLGNTIYF | TGCGCCAGCAGCCAACTGGGAAACACCATATATTTT
- | 14 | TRBJ2-3 | TRBV2 | - | CASSELRGVDTQYF | TGTGCCAGCAGTGAACTGCGGGGAGTAGATACGCAGTATTTT
few | 14 | TRBJ1-1 | TRBV23-1 | TRBD1 | CASAGAGGPPEAFF | TGCGCCAGCGCTGGGGCAGGGGGGCCCCCCGAAGCTTTCTTT
- | 14 | TRBJ2-1 | TRBV9 | - | CASSGQGQPGEQFF | TGTGCCAGCAGCGGTCAAGGCCAACCGGGTGAGCAGTTCTTC
- | 15 | TRBJ2-7 | TRBV14 | - | CASSARAVPSYEQYF | TGTGCCAGCAGCGCACGGGCAGTACCCTCCTACGAGCAGTACTTC
- | 15 | TRBJ1-2 | TRBV25-1 | - | CASGSTGYPSYGYTF | TGTGCCAGCGGCTCTACAGGGTATCCCAGCTATGGCTACACCTTC
- | 17 | TRBJ2-6 | TRBV5-1 | TRBD1 | CASSYHRGSSGANVLTF | TGCGCCAGCAGCTACCACAGGGGGAGCTCTGGGGCCAACGTCCTGACTTTC
- | 15 | TRBJ2-1 | TRBV6-5 | TRBD2 | CASSYREASYNEQFF | TGTGCCAGCAGTTACCGGGAGGCGTCCTACAATGAGCAGTTCTTC
- | 12 | TRBJ2-5 | TRBV6-5 | - | CASRGPQETQYF | TGTGCCAGCAGGGGGCCTCAAGAGACCCAGTACTTC
few | 15 | TRBJ1-1 | TRBV5-1 | - | CASSLEVTMNTEAFF | TGCGCCAGCAGCTTGGAGGTAACCATGAACACTGAAGCTTTCTTT
few | 14 | TRBJ2-1 | TRBV29-1 | TRBD1 | CSVQRGTGYNEQFF | TGCAGCGTACAAAGGGGGACAGGCTACAATGAGCAGTTCTTC
few | 14 | TRBJ2-1 | TRBV29-1 | - | CSVENRDFVNEQFF | TGCAGCGTGGAGAACCGGGACTTTGTCAATGAGCAGTTCTTC
- | 14 | TRBJ1-1 | TRBV30 | - | CAWSVGQRDTEAFF | TGTGCCTGGAGTGTGGGGCAGAGGGACACTGAAGCTTTCTTT
few | 12 | TRBJ2-1 | TRBV15 | - | CATSRDSSVQLF | TGTGCCACCAGCAGAGATAGCAGTGTCCAGCTCTTC
- | 13 | TRBJ2-2 | TRBV2 | - | CASSEGPTGELFF | TGTGCCAGCAGTGAAGGACCCACCGGGGAGCTGTTTTTT
- | 14 | TRBJ1-1 | TRBV9 | - | CASSVGTYNTEAFF | TGTGCCAGCAGCGTGGGGACTTATAACACTGAAGCTTTCTTT
- | 14 | TRBJ1-2 | TRBV27 | TRBD1 | CASRNRDSYYGYTF | TGTGCCAGCCGAAACCGGGACAGCTACTATGGCTACACCTTC
few | 17 | TRBJ2-1 | TRBV29-1 | TRBD2 | CSVEDRLRRGGSSEQFF | TGCAGCGTTGAAGATCGCCTTCGGCGGGGGGGCTCCAGTGAGCAGTTCTTC
- | 15 | TRBJ1-1 | TRBV25-1 | TRBD1 | CASSESRGISTEAFF | TGTGCCAGCAGTGAATCCAGGGGGATAAGCACTGAAGCTTTCTTT
- | 14 | TRBJ1-2 | TRBV4-2 | - | CASSQGTDNYGYTF | TGTGCCAGCAGCCAAGGGACGGATAACTATGGCTACACCTTC
- | 13 | TRBJ1-2 | TRBV30 | - | CAWRIKGGYGYTF | TGTGCCTGGAGGATCAAGGGAGGGTATGGCTACACCTTC
- | 13 | TRBJ1-5 | TRBV6-5 | - | CASKEAGHQPQHF | TGTGCCAGCAAGGAAGCAGGGCATCAGCCCCAGCATTTT
- | 16 | TRBJ2-7 | TRBV2 | TRBD2 | CASRSGLAGGSGEQYF | TGTGCCAGCAGATCGGGACTAGCGGGAGGCTCAGGGGAGCAGTACTTC
- | 12 | TRBJ2-4 | TRBV6-1 | - | CASSLAKNIQYF | TGTGCCAGCAGTCTAGCCAAAAACATTCAGTACTTC
- | 15 | TRBJ2-7 | TRBV6-1 | - | CASSEAPGISYEQYF | TGTGCCAGCAGTGAAGCACCGGGGATCTCCTACGAGCAGTACTTC
few | 15 | TRBJ2-5 | TRBV7-7 | TRBD2 | CASSVGLAGKETQYF | TGTGCTAGCAGCGTCGGACTAGCGGGTAAAGAGACCCAGTACTTC